The clone carrying this T cell receptor beta chain was detected once. The antigen remains undetermined. The data originate from a study of shared clonotypes between healthy human individuals. Genomic DNA from each subset was divided evenly over several immunoSEQ plates. As originally analysed: There were no quality scores in the junction-only immunoSEQ sequences, so filtering differed. Produced via immunoSEQ multiplex PCR; TCRdb's table is partial and in-frame only. V, J and clone size are taken as reported in that table, and D and trimming were inferred from the DNA itself. In the table there are 400,000 to 600,000 clones, approximately 94% of which are singletons. General study points: Larger richness was generally estimated for naive than memory subsets.

The sample taken for sequencing was naive CD4+ T cells sorted from blood. As to subset: CD45RA+ positively selected. This clonotype was obtained from a woman aged 25 to 45 in good health.

The DNA of the CDR3 is TGCGCCAGCAGCCAAGCGGTAGGAGAAAAACTGTTTTTT. This translates into CASSQAVGEKLFF. V gene TRBV4-1 combines with J gene TRBJ1-4; D gene unclear. With 1 base removed from V and 8 bases from J, the gap between germline ends came to 8 bases. CDR3 length equals 13 residues. Germline CDR1 reads MGHRA; CDR2 reads YSYEKL.